This T cell receptor (beta chain) was observed in a study of T cell repertoires in aging, cancer and after chemotherapy. Study-level information: Repeat sampling of healthy donors over several months to years showed clear clonal overlap. About 8.8 million TCR reads were in the whole dataset.

Peripheral blood genomic DNA, not sorted cells or RNA, was the template. Study-wide results and caveats: Median generation probability rose over the chemotherapy interval in each cancer cohort, suggesting rebound thymic output.

The V gene's germline CDR1 is SGHAT and CDR2 FQDESV (reference sequence). V lost 0 bases and J lost 0, with 9 bases in between. There are 16 residues in the CDR3. A note on this clonotype: What it recognizes is unknown.

TRB rearrangements spanning V, D and J were amplified using mixed TRB-A/B primers. TCRdb re-called the multiplex PCR reads with MiXCR, one entry per CDR3 protein. The repertoire includes more than 7,500 distinct CDR3 sequences, around 57% of them detected once, and 20% to 25% sits in the top ten. The receptor comes from a human donor in good health. This chain uses TRBV11-1 with TRBJ2-1; a weak D match, TRBD1 (6 bases). Material: blood. The CDR3 loop reads CASSLAGTSSYNEQFF. As DNA, the CDR3 is TGTGCCAGCAGCTTAGCTGGGACAAGCTCCTACAATGAGCAGTTCTTC.